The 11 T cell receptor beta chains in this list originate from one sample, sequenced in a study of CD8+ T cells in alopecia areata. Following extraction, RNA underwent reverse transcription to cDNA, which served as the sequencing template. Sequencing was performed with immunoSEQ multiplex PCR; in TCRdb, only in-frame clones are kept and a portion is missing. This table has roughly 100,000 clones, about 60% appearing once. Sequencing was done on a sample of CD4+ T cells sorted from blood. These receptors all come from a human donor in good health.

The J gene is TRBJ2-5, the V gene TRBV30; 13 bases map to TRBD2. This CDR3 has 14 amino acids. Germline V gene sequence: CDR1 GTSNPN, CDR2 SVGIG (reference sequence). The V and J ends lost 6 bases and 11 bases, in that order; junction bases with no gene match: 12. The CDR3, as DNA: TGTGCCTGCGAACCGGGACTAGCGGGGTCGGGGCAGTACTTC. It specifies CACEPGLAGSGQYF.

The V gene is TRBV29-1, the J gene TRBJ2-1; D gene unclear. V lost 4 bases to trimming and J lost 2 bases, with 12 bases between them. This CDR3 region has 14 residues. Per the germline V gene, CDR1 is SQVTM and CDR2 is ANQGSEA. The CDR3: CSVVVDAAYNEQFF. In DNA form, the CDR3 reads TGCAGCGTTGTGGTTGATGCTGCCTACAATGAGCAGTTCTTC.

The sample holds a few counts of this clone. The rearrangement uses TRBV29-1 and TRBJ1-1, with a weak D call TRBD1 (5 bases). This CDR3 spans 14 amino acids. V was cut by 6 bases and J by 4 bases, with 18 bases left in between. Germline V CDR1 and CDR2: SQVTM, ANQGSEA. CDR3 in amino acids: CSVGEVWAGTEAFF. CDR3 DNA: TGCAGCGTGGGGGAGGTCTGGGCGGGCACTGAAGCTTTCTTT.

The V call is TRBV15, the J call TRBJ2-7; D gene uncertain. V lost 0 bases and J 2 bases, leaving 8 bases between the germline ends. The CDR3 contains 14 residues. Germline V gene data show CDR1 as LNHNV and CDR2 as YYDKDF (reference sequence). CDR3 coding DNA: TGTGCCACCAGCAGAGATATCGGTGCCTACGAGCAGTACTTC. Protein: CATSRDIGAYEQYF.

This CDR3 is CASSGTGPPNYGYTF. In DNA, the CDR3 is TGTGCCAGCAGCGGGACAGGTCCCCCTAACTATGGCTACACCTTC. The chain joins TRBV7-2 to TRBJ1-2, with 8 bases fitting TRBD1. The CDR3 length is 15 residues. The germline V gene encodes CDR1 SGHTA and CDR2 FQGNSA. The ends lost 5 bases at V and 0 bases at J; junction bases unmatched: 5.

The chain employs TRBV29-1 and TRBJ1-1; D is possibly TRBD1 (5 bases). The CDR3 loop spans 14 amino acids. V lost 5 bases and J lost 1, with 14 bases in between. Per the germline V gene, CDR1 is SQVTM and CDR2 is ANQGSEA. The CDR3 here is CSVKTGPANTEAFF. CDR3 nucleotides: TGCAGCGTTAAAACAGGACCTGCGAACACTGAAGCTTTCTTT.

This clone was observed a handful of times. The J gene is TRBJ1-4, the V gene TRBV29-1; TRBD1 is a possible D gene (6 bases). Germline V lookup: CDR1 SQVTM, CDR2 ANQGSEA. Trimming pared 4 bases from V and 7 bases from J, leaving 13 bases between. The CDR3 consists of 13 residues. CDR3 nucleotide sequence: TGCAGCGTTGTAGGACAGCTTAGTGAAAAACTGTTTTTT. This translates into CSVVGQLSEKLFF.

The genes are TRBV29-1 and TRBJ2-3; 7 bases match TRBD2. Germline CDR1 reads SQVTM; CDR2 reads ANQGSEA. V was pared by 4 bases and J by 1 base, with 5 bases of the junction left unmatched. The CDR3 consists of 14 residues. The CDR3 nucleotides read TGCAGCGTTGCCGGCGGGGGTGGCACAGATACGCAGTATTTT. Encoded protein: CSVAGGGGTDTQYF.

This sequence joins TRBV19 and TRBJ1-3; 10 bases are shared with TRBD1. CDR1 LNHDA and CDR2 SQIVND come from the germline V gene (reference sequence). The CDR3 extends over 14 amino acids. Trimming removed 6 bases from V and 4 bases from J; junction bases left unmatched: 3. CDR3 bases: TGTGCCAGTAGGGGGACAGGGGACGGAAACACCATATATTTT. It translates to CASRGTGDGNTIYF.

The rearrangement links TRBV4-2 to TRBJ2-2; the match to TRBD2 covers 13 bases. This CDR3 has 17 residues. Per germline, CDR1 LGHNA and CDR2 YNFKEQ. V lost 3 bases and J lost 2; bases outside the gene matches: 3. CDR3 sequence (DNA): TGTGCCAGCAGCCAGGGACTAGCGGGGCAAAACACCGGGGAGCTGTTTTTT. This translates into CASSQGLAGQNTGELFF.

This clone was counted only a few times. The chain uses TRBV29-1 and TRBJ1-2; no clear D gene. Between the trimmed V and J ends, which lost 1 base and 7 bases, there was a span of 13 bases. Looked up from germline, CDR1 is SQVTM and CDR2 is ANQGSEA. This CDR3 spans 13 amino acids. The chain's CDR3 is CSVEGAFGRGYTF. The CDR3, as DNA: TGCAGCGTTGAAGGGGCTTTCGGACGTGGCTACACCTTC. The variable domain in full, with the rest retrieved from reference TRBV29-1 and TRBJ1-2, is SAVISQKPSRDICQRGTSLTIQCQVDSQVTMMFWYRQQPGQSLTLIATANQGSEATYESGFVIDKFPISRPNLTFSTLTVSNMSPEDSSIYLCSVEGAFGRGYTFGSGTRLTVV.